The source of this T cell receptor beta chain is a study of blood T cells in healthy people across ages. Study-wide findings and caveats: Percentage of naive T cells showed a strong correlation with TCR beta diversity.

In the case of this clonotype: Its cognate antigen is unknown.

The CDR3 extends over 16 amino acids. Germline V gene sequence: CDR1 LGHDT, CDR2 YNNKEL (reference sequence). Trimming removed 1 base from V and 3 bases from J, with 15 bases in between. The use of a sample-barcoded 5' primer and a J-beta primer mix characterized a second PCR of about 7 to 12 cycles. The template-switch adaptor was a 5' adaptor with 12 random nucleotides. It tagged each cDNA molecule. Every sample produced at least 2.5 million CDR3-containing paired-end reads. TCRdb reprocessed the 5' RACE reads with MiXCR, giving one entry per CDR3 protein. The data contain about a million distinct CDR3 sequences, around two fifths of them singletons.

The TCR comes from a young man in good health. J is TRBJ1-2 and V is TRBV3-1; D is perhaps TRBD1 (6 bases). Sequenced: blood. In nucleotides, the CDR3 is TGTGCCAGCAGCCAAGCCTTGACAGGAGTCCACTATGGCTACACCTTC. The encoded protein is CASSQALTGVHYGYTF.